This T cell receptor (beta chain) was captured by sequencing in a study of blood T cells in healthy people across ages. As for the study in general: Using template switching, researchers captured about one barcoded beta molecule for each two T cells. Study-wide points: Percentage of naive T cells showed a strong correlation with TCR beta diversity. TCR beta diversity, measured per million T cells, fell in a roughly linear way with age. Long-lived donors had more naive CD4+ cells and higher diversity than aged donors.

Next came a second PCR, run for 7 to 11 cycles, which used a sample-barcoded 5' primer along with a J-beta primer mix. TCRdb re-derived calls from the 5' RACE reads in MiXCR, one entry per CDR3 protein. The sample records 650,000 to 1,000,000 distinct CDR3 sequences, under 40% being singletons. This clonotype has a count of ten or more. Antigen: not known. CDR3 length equals 12 residues. Between the trimmed V and J ends, which lost 0 bases and 3 bases, there was a span of 2 bases. The germline CDR1 and CDR2 sequences are MGHRA and YSYEKL. This TCR was sampled from a man younger than 35 in good health. The chain couples TRBV4-1 to TRBJ1-2, with no clear D. Sample: blood. CDR3 sequence (DNA): TGCGCCAGCAGCCAAGAGCACTATGGCTACACCTTC. Encoded protein: CASSQEHYGYTF.